Shown below are 14 T cell receptor beta chains from a single sample sequenced in a study of cytomegalovirus exposure and HLA in healthy donors. TCRdb's table, derived via immunoSEQ multiplex PCR, lists solely in-frame clones and lacks some. The sample contains about 110,000 clones, roughly nine tenths of which appear only once. What was sequenced was PBMCs. The receptor source for this set is a woman between 18 and 29 years old in good health and CMV-seronegative.

This chain links TRBV29-1 with TRBJ2-7; possibly TRBD2 for D (7 bases). Trimming shortened V by 4 bases and J by 4 bases, and 17 bases separated the two germline ends. The CDR3 covers 14 residues. Germline CDR1 and CDR2: SQVTM and ANQGSEA. Here the CDR3 DNA reads TGCAGCGTTGTCAATTGGGGGGGGGCTTACGAGCAGTACTTC. It specifies CSVVNWGGAYEQYF.

The rearrangement uses TRBV7-2 and TRBJ1-5; unclear D gene. In germline, CDR1 is SGHTA, CDR2 FQGNSA. The CDR3 contains 16 residues. V lost 2 bases, J lost 4 bases, and 15 bases lay in between. CDR3 protein: CASSLRGGQKNQPQHF. CDR3 DNA: TGTGCCAGCAGCTTACGGGGAGGGCAGAAAAATCAGCCCCAGCATTTT.

The chain links TRBV23-1 to TRBJ2-7, with 11 bases identical to TRBD2. TRBV23-1 is known as an ORF, though its function is uncertain. The CDR3 runs 15 residues. Unmatched junction bases numbered 5, after V lost 3 bases and J lost 4 bases. CDR3: CASSHRLAGRYEQYF. In DNA, the CDR3 is TGCGCCAGCAGTCACAGACTAGCGGGAAGATACGAGCAGTACTTC.

The rearrangement joins TRBV4-2 to TRBJ1-2; 8 bases map to TRBD1. CDR1 and CDR2 (germline): LGHNA, YNFKEQ. Trimming took 3 bases from V and 5 from J; bases not matched to a gene: 11. The CDR3 sequence is 16 residues long. In DNA, the CDR3 is TGTGCCAGCAGCCAGGTCGGCAGGGGGCCGGAGTATGGCTACACCTTC. As protein: CASSQVGRGPEYGYTF.

The chain recombines TRBV7-2 with TRBJ2-7; D remains unclear. V lost 2 bases and J lost 2, with 7 bases in between. The CDR3 has 13 amino acids. The germline V gene has CDR1 SGHTA and CDR2 FQGNSA. The CDR3, as DNA: TGTGCCAGCAGCTTACTAAGCACCTACGAGCAGTACTTC. Amino acid sequence: CASSLLSTYEQYF.

The chain couples TRBV2 to TRBJ1-4; D is unclear. The CDR3 consists of 15 residues. Germline CDR1 SNHLY, CDR2 FYNNEI. V lost 3 bases to trimming and J lost 0 bases, with 8 bases between them. The chain's CDR3 is CASSETTTTNEKLFF. Here the CDR3 DNA reads TGTGCCAGCAGTGAGACTACTACAACTAATGAAAAACTGTTTTTT.

CDR3: CASSPIGTSGGAMNEFF. The DNA of the CDR3 is TGCGCCAGCAGCCCAATAGGGACTAGCGGGGGGGCCATGAACGAGTTCTTC. The V gene is TRBV5-1, the J gene TRBJ2-1; 16 bases are shared with TRBD2. CDR3 size: 17 residues. Germline CDR1 and CDR2: SGHRS and YFSETQ. V gave up 4 bases and J gave up 14 bases; unmatched junction bases: 15.

This clone has just one count. The chain has TRBV4-3 and TRBJ1-2; D is unresolved. CDR3 size: 12 residues. Germline CDR1 reads LGHNA; CDR2 reads YSLEER. V lost 3 bases and J lost 3, with 5 bases in between. The CDR3, as DNA: TGCGCCAGCAGCCAGGGCCACTATGGCTACACCTTC. As protein: CASSQGHYGYTF.

The CDR3 sequence: CAIRPDGGTSGSTDTQYF. In DNA form, the CDR3 reads TGTGCCATCCGACCCGATGGGGGGACTAGCGGGAGCACAGATACGCAGTATTTT. This chain joins TRBV10-3 and TRBJ2-3, with 12 bases identical to TRBD2. The CDR3 is 18 amino acids. V dropped 8 bases and J dropped 0; count of bases not matched to a gene: 12. Germline assignment: CDR1 ENHRY and CDR2 SYGVKD.

The rearrangement uses TRBV4-3 and TRBJ2-7; 12 nucleotides match TRBD2. The CDR3 consists of 17 residues. V shed 0 bases, J shed 4 bases, and the junction held 7 bases outside the gene matches. Germline CDR1 LGHNA, CDR2 YSLEER. CDR3 sequence: CASSQDPASGRGYEQYF. DNA for the CDR3: TGCGCCAGCAGCCAAGATCCGGCTAGCGGGAGGGGGTACGAGCAGTACTTC.

The V call is TRBV4-3, the J call TRBJ1-2; 8 bases agree with TRBD1. The CDR3 covers 15 residues. V shed 0 bases, J shed 6 bases, and the junction held 6 bases outside the gene matches. The germline CDR1 and CDR2 sequences are LGHNA and YSLEER. Written as DNA, the CDR3 is TGCGCCAGCAGCCAAGATCTTGAGACAGGGGATGGCTACACCTTC. This translates into CASSQDLETGDGYTF.

The chain employs TRBV19 and TRBJ1-1; the D is unclear. CDR1 LNHDA and CDR2 SQIVND come from the germline V gene (reference sequence). V dropped 1 base and J dropped 4 bases, with 16 bases sitting between them. This CDR3 spans 16 amino acids. CDR3 protein: CASSIGRREEVTEAFF. The CDR3 nucleotides read TGTGCCAGTAGTATAGGCCGGAGGGAGGAGGTCACTGAAGCTTTCTTT.

This sequence joins TRBV18 and TRBJ2-2, with TRBD2 as a possible D gene (5 bases). CDR1 is KGHSH, CDR2 LQKENI, per germline. The V end was cut by 3 bases, the J end by 5 bases, with 10 bases between. This CDR3 region has 14 residues. The CDR3 is CASSPTQRTGELFF. For the CDR3, the DNA is TGTGCCAGCTCACCGACTCAGCGGACCGGGGAGCTGTTTTTT.

This rearrangement joins TRBV6-1 to TRBJ2-7; 8 bases agree with TRBD1. This CDR3 region has 16 residues. Unmatched junction bases numbered 10, after V lost 3 bases and J lost 3 bases. Germline values: CDR1 MNHNS, CDR2 SASEGT. As DNA, the CDR3 is TGTGCCAGCAGTGAGAATCCGGGAACAGGGGGCTACGAGCAGTACTTC. Translation gives CASSENPGTGGYEQYF.